Below, 25 T cell receptor beta chains from the same sample are listed, as sequenced in a study of T-cell memory formation after mild COVID-19 (dated by TCRdb to the early 2020s). The receptor library was made with 5' RACE. Data came from an Illumina NovaSeq 6000. The raw public reads went through TCRdb reprocessing: fastp at Q25, MiXCR clone calling, in-frame beta chains kept. Rows with a matching CDR3 protein are joined into one entry that keeps the most common DNA and genes. For this sample there are 400,000 to 550,000 distinct CDR3 sequences; about 23% appear just once. Together, the top ten hold around an eighth of the sample. Specimen: PBMCs or a T cell subset sorted from them (not recorded which). The receptors were gathered from an adult woman who had mild COVID-19 (a few samples of this study predate the infection). The sample titles of this study are shuffled in the database, so cell type and time point are left out; the donor was told from shared clones.

This chain's CDR3 is CASSLEGQGVSEQYF. In nucleotides, the CDR3 is TGTGCCAGCAGCTTAGAGGGACAGGGGGTCTCCGAGCAGTACTTC. The chain joins TRBV7-9 to TRBJ2-7, with 11 bases lining up with TRBD1. The CDR3 consists of 15 residues. In germline, CDR1 is SEHNR, CDR2 FQNEAQ (reference sequence). V lost 1 base, J lost 6 bases, and 5 bases stayed unmatched.

This clonotype has just a few counts. This rearrangement joins TRBV7-8 to TRBJ2-1, with TRBD2 matching 14 bases. The CDR3 runs to 16 residues. The V gene's germline CDR1 is SGHVS and CDR2 FQNEAQ. The V and J ends lost 4 bases and 9 bases, in that order; junction bases with no gene match: 8. CDR3 DNA: TGTGCCAGCAGCTCTAGGGGACTAGCGGGAGAGGTTGAGCAGTTCTTC. This encodes CASSSRGLAGEVEQFF.

The J gene is TRBJ2-2, the V gene TRBV4-1; D possibly corresponds to TRBD1 (6 bases). The germline gives CDR1 MGHRA, CDR2 YSYEKL. Trimming left V 4 bases short and J 6 bases short, with 12 bases between. The CDR3 consists of 14 residues. The CDR3 DNA reads as TGCGCCAGCAGCCGATTACAGGGCCCCGGGGAGCTGTTTTTT. Amino acids: CASSRLQGPGELFF.

This clonotype was detected only a few times. The chain is built from TRBV11-2 and TRBJ2-2; D possibly corresponds to TRBD1 (5 bases). V lost 1 base and J lost 7, with 13 bases in between. Per germline, CDR1 SGHAT and CDR2 FQNNGV. The CDR3 runs to 15 residues. Here the CDR3 reads CASSLVTGLGGELFF. The CDR3 region has the DNA TGTGCCAGCAGCTTAGTAACAGGATTAGGCGGGGAGCTGTTTTTT.

There are a few counts of this clonotype. In nucleotides, the CDR3 is TGCAGTGCTAGAACCCTTAGCGGGAGGGAGGAGACCCAGTACTTC. This translates into CSARTLSGREETQYF. The chain joins TRBV20-1 to TRBJ2-5; TRBD2 matches at 11 bases. CDR1 is DFQATT and CDR2 is SNEGSKA in the germline V gene (reference sequence). The CDR3 totals 15 residues. Germline trimming cut 2 bases from V and 5 bases from J; bases unmatched to any gene: 7.

The rearrangement uses TRBV24-1 and TRBJ2-3, with 7 bases matching TRBD1. The germline gives CDR1 KGHDR, CDR2 SFDVKD. CDR3 length equals 17 residues. V lost 4 bases to trimming and J lost 2 bases; unmatched junction nucleotides: 11. CDR3 sequence: CATSDSTGVLATDTQYF. The CDR3, as DNA: TGTGCCACCAGTGACTCTACAGGGGTCCTTGCCACAGATACGCAGTATTTT.

This rearrangement joins TRBV12-3 or TRBV12-4 to TRBJ2-1; 7 nucleotides agree with TRBD2. CDR3 length: 15 amino acids. Trimming took 1 base from V and 5 from J; bases not matched to a gene: 5. The CDR3 nucleotides read TGTGCCAGCAGTTTAGGCGGGAGTTTCGACAATGAGCAGTTCTTC. Amino acids: CASSLGGSFDNEQFF.

The chain carries TRBV7-9 and TRBJ2-7; weak D call: TRBD1 (6 bases). Trimming stripped 5 bases from V and 3 bases from J, with 14 bases between. The germline CDR1 and CDR2 sequences are SEHNR and FQNEAQ (reference sequence). The CDR3 sequence is 14 residues long. CDR3 nucleotide sequence: TGTGCCAGCAGCCGCCAGGGGTACTTCTACGAGCAGTACTTC. Protein sequence: CASSRQGYFYEQYF.

This clonotype was counted between two and nine times. The chain links TRBV5-4 to TRBJ1-1; D possibly corresponds to TRBD1 (6 bases). The CDR3 length is 14 residues. The V gene lost 1 base and the J gene lost 3 bases, with 10 bases spanning the gap. Germline V gives CDR1 SGHNT, CDR2 YYREEE (reference sequence). CDR3 coding DNA: TGTGCCAGCAGCTTGCTGGGGGCGGACACTGAAGCTTTCTTT. Its protein product is CASSLLGADTEAFF.

This chain links TRBV4-2 with TRBJ1-2, with D maybe TRBD1 (6 bases). CDR3 length: 15 residues. The V and J ends lost 0 bases and 4 bases respectively, with 12 bases between them. Per the germline V gene, CDR1 is LGHNA and CDR2 is YNFKEQ. The CDR3 is CASSQDLRGGYGYTF. CDR3 DNA: TGTGCCAGCAGCCAAGATTTGAGGGGGGGCTATGGCTACACCTTC.

The V gene is TRBV6-2 or TRBV6-3, the J gene TRBJ2-7, with a tentative D call TRBD2 (6 bases). The germline CDR1 and CDR2 sequences are MNHEY and SVGEGT. The CDR3 runs 14 residues. V was cut by 6 bases and J by 4 bases, with 16 bases left in between. CDR3 protein: CASRSSGGRYEQYF. The CDR3 DNA sequence: TGTGCCAGCAGATCGTCCGGGGGTAGGTACGAGCAGTACTTC.

This clonotype was found a few times. V and J are TRBV7-8 and TRBJ2-3; D is perhaps TRBD2 (6 bases). The germline V gene encodes CDR1 SGHVS and CDR2 FQNEAQ. V was shortened by 5 bases and J by 6 bases, with 21 bases between the two germline ends. The CDR3 is 16 amino acids. The CDR3 region has the DNA TGTGCCAGCAGCCTCGGGGTAGCGGTCCCTGGGGATACGCAGTATTTT. The encoded protein is CASSLGVAVPGDTQYF.

The chain has TRBV6-5 and TRBJ1-3; D remains unclear. Trimming took 6 bases from V and 11 from J, leaving 20 bases between them. The CDR3 runs 14 residues. Looked up from germline, CDR1 is MNHEY and CDR2 is SVGAGI. This CDR3 is CASSPYSTPGAIYF. The CDR3 nucleotides are TGTGCCAGCAGCCCCTATTCGACCCCCGGCGCCATATATTTT.

CDR3 in amino acids: CASESGRGPDNEQFF. The CDR3 DNA follows: TGTGCCAGCGAATCGGGCAGGGGACCAGACAATGAGCAGTTCTTC. The chain joins TRBV7-2 to TRBJ2-1; D may be TRBD1 (6 bases). V gave up 8 bases and J gave up 5 bases, with 19 bases separating them. CDR1 SGHTA and CDR2 FQGNSA come from the germline V gene. CDR3 size: 15 residues.

The V call is TRBV6-2 or TRBV6-3, the J call TRBJ2-5; unclear D gene. CDR1 and CDR2 (germline): MNHEY, SVGEGT. This CDR3 is built from 12 residues. The V end was cut by 7 bases, the J end by 2 bases, with 8 bases between. The CDR3 sequence is CASNRLQETQYF. For the CDR3, the DNA is TGTGCCAGCAATCGGCTACAAGAGACCCAGTACTTC.

This clonotype was counted between two and nine times. The rearrangement uses TRBV5-1 and TRBJ1-2; 8 bases align to TRBD1. The germline gives CDR1 SGHRS, CDR2 YFSETQ. The trim removed 0 bases at V and 5 bases at J, leaving 9 bases unmatched. This CDR3 region has 16 residues. For the CDR3, the DNA is TGCGCCAGCAGCTTGGACGGACAGGGTGATGGGTATGGCTACACCTTC. Residues: CASSLDGQGDGYGYTF.

This clonotype was recorded a few times. The V and J genes are TRBV9 and TRBJ1-1; a weak D match, TRBD1 (6 bases). The CDR3 contains 15 residues. Germline CDR1 and CDR2: SGDLS and YYNGEE. The V gene lost 4 bases and the J gene lost 0 bases, with 13 bases spanning the gap. CDR3 nucleotide sequence: TGTGCCAGCAGCACCGAGGGGGTCATGAACACTGAAGCTTTCTTT. It specifies CASSTEGVMNTEAFF.

This clonotype was picked up many times. The chain recombines TRBV5-1 with TRBJ2-2, with 7 bases lining up with TRBD1. Germline V gives CDR1 SGHRS, CDR2 YFSETQ. The CDR3 length is 15 residues. The V and J ends lost 4 bases and 5 bases, in that order; junction bases with no gene match: 8. In DNA form, the CDR3 reads TGCGCCAGCAGCAAGGGGGCGGATCCAACCGGGGAGCTGTTTTTT. Residues: CASSKGADPTGELFF.

The chain carries TRBV20-1 and TRBJ2-3; TRBD1 matches 7 bases. V lost 4 bases and J lost 0; bases outside the gene matches: 7. This CDR3 is 15 amino acids long. CDR1 and CDR2 (germline): DFQATT, SNEGSKA (reference sequence). The CDR3: CSATKTGTSTDTQYF. Here the CDR3 DNA reads TGCAGTGCTACTAAGACAGGGACCAGCACAGATACGCAGTATTTT.

This chain uses TRBV30 with TRBJ2-7, with 8 bases aligning to TRBD2. Trimming removed 2 bases from V and 5 bases from J; junction bases left unmatched: 8. This CDR3 is 14 amino acids long. Germline V gene data show CDR1 as GTSNPN and CDR2 as SVGIG (reference sequence). CDR3 loop: CAWSPTSTSDEQYF. The CDR3 bases are TGTGCCTGGAGTCCAACCTCGACTAGCGACGAGCAGTACTTC.

This chain joins TRBV9 and TRBJ2-1, with no clear D. V lost 3 bases and J lost 3, with 13 bases in between. CDR1 and CDR2 from the germline V gene are SGDLS and YYNGEE. The CDR3 has 15 amino acids. CDR3 in amino acids: CASSAKVPDYNEQFF. The DNA of the CDR3 is TGTGCCAGCAGCGCGAAAGTACCAGACTACAATGAGCAGTTCTTC. Based on the CDR3 plus reference TRBV9 and TRBJ2-1, the full variable domain is DSGVTQTPKHLITATGQRVTLRCSPRSGDLSVYWYQQSLDQGLQFLIQYYNGEERAKGNILERFSAQQFPDLHSELNLSSLELGDSALYFCASSAKVPDYNEQFFGPGTRLTVL.

The rearrangement links TRBV10-3 to TRBJ1-1, with 10 nucleotides matching TRBD1. Germline V gives CDR1 ENHRY, CDR2 SYGVKD. The J segment lost 7 bases and the V segment lost 5 bases, leaving 7 bases of the junction unmatched. The CDR3 is made up of 14 amino acids. The CDR3 sequence: CAISTGDRGHEAFF. The CDR3 DNA is TGTGCCATCAGTACGGGAGACAGGGGGCATGAAGCTTTCTTT.

The sample holds a few counts of this clonotype. This chain connects TRBV28 to TRBJ2-7; 7 bases map to TRBD2. The germline CDR1 and CDR2 sequences are MDHEN and SYDVKM. Germline trimming cut 6 bases from V and 0 bases from J; bases unmatched to any gene: 5. CDR3 length: 14 residues. The CDR3 coding sequence is TGTGCCAGCAGGAGCGGGGTAAGCTCCTACGAGCAGTACTTC. Amino acids: CASRSGVSSYEQYF.

This clonotype has more than one count but fewer than ten. This chain uses TRBV18 with TRBJ2-1, with TRBD2 matching 7 bases. V lost 3 bases and J lost 9; bases outside the gene matches: 8. CDR3 length: 14 residues. Germline lookup yields CDR1 KGHSH and CDR2 LQKENI. The CDR3 DNA sequence: TGTGCCAGCTCACCCGGGCGGGAGAATGGTGAGCAGTTCTTC. It codes for CASSPGRENGEQFF.

This clonotype has a handful of counts. CDR3 in DNA: TGTGCCAGCAGCTTAGGGTCAGCCTATAGCAATCAGCCCCAGCATTTT. Its protein product is CASSLGSAYSNQPQHF. The chain employs TRBV7-8 and TRBJ1-5; no clear D gene. Germline values: CDR1 SGHVS, CDR2 FQNEAQ. The CDR3 has 16 amino acids. V was shortened by 1 base and J by 0 bases, with 10 bases between the two germline ends.